The subject of this entry is one T cell receptor beta chain. Its antigen is undetermined. The V segment lost 5 bases and the J segment 5 bases; nucleotides outside the gene matches: 3. There are 13 residues in the CDR3. Germline V gene sequence: CDR1 MDHEN, CDR2 SYDVKM. With iRepertoire HTBI primers and Arm-PCR of CDR3 regions, TCR beta libraries were built. Per the study methods: Detected in the samples were some 68 TRBV and approximately 14 TRBJ segments. TCRdb re-called the multiplex PCR reads with MiXCR, one entry per CDR3 protein. It is TCRdb's table, rather than the study itself, that gives the V and J calls and clone size. The profile shows roughly 420,000 distinct CDR3 sequences, about 16% of them singletons. Time point noted: newly diagnosed GD, antithyroid drugs for less than 3 months. There was RNA extracted from PBMCs, and the TCR library was made from it. This record comes from a study of regulatory T cells in long-lasting Graves disease. Study conclusions and caveats: There was favoring of TRBV28, TRBJ1-2 and TRBJ2-5 in persistent disease. Between persistent patients, fewer than 3,500 public clonotypes were shared, exceeding the 966 shared between new patients. Persistent Graves' patients showed a TCR diversity that was lower than that of newly diagnosed ones.

The material sequenced was peripheral blood mononuclear cells (PBMCs), taken at new diagnosis, from a patient treated with antithyroid drugs. The source is a female donor with Graves disease. The chain couples TRBV28 to TRBJ2-1; TRBD1 agrees at 7 bases. As DNA, the CDR3 is TGTGCCAGCAGTGCAACAGGGGACAATGAGCAGTTCTTC. It specifies CASSATGDNEQFF.